This T cell receptor (beta chain) was sequenced in a study of T cells after yellow fever vaccination. Whole-study context: With SMART-Seq v4 Ultra Low Input, the fractions containing low cell numbers were prepared. Findings and caveats of the study: Primary-vaccination clones mostly resurfaced post-booster (96% CD4, approximately 89% CD8). The secondary response peaked faster, at day 5 versus 15, but was weaker.

There are 14 residues in the CDR3. Per the germline V gene, CDR1 is LNHDA and CDR2 is SQIVND (reference sequence). The V gene end was trimmed by 8 bases and the J gene end by 4 bases; junction bases not matched to a gene: 10. 5'RACE template switching generated TCR cDNA, adding a universal primer site and UMIs. TCRdb redid the calling of the 5' RACE reads with MiXCR, one entry per CDR3 protein. The table has some 320,000 distinct CDR3 sequences, approximately 4.3% seen once. Of note for this clonotype: Its antigen is unknown.

Source: PBMCs, taken 15 days after the yellow fever booster vaccination. The chain has TRBV19 and TRBJ1-2, with 7 bases identical to TRBD1. The clonotype comes from a man between 18 and 29 years old who received the YFV17D yellow fever vaccine. The CDR3 sequence: CASRREQGTYGYTF. CDR3 coding DNA: TGTGCCAGTCGGCGGGAACAGGGGACCTATGGCTACACCTTC.